The 3 T cell receptor beta chains presented below share a single source sample, sequenced in a study of blood T cell repertoires in COVID-19. Sequencing used immunoSEQ multiplex PCR; TCRdb keeps in-frame clones, though not all of them. The top ten hold under 0.3% of the sample, which has roughly 670,000 clones, approximately 90% seen once. The sequenced sample was peripheral blood. The source is a woman under 30 with acute or convalescent COVID-19.

The chain uses TRBV7-8 and TRBJ2-7; D is possibly TRBD1 (6 bases). Between the trimmed V and J ends, which lost 4 bases and 3 bases, there was a span of 13 bases. CDR1 and CDR2 from the germline V gene are SGHVS and FQNEAQ. The CDR3 extends over 14 amino acids. The CDR3 bases are TGTGCCAGCAGCTATACCCAGGGGAGCTACGAGCAGTACTTC. It codes for CASSYTQGSYEQYF.

The chain has TRBV27 and TRBJ2-2; 8 bases align to TRBD1. This CDR3 comprises 16 residues. With V trimmed by 7 bases and J by 4 bases, 11 bases remained unmatched. CDR1 is MNHEY and CDR2 is SMNVEV in the germline V gene (reference sequence). CDR3 bases: TGTGCCAGCACCCGAGGGACAGGACAAAGCACCGGGGAGCTGTTTTTT. Translation: CASTRGTGQSTGELFF.

The genes are TRBV18 and TRBJ1-1, with TRBD1 matching over 7 bases. This CDR3 spans 15 amino acids. Trimming cost V 4 bases and J 0 bases; bases outside gene matches: 5. From germline, CDR1 is KGHSH and CDR2 LQKENI. CDR3 sequence (DNA): TGTGCCAGCTCACTGGGACAGCTCCTGAACACTGAAGCTTTCTTT. It codes for CASSLGQLLNTEAFF.